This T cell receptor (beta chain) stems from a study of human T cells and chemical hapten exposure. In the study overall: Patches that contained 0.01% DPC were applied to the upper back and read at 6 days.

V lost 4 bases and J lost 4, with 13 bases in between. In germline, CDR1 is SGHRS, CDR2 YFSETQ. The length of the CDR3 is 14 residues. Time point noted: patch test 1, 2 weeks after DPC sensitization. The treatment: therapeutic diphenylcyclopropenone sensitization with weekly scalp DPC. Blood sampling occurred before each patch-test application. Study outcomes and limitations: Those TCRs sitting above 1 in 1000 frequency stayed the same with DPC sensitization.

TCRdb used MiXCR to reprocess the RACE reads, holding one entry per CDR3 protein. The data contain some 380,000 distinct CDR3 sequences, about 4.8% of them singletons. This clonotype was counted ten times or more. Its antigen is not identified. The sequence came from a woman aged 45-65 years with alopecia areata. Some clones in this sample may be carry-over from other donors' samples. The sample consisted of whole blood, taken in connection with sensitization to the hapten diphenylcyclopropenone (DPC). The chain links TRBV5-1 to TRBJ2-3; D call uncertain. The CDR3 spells CASSPGSAADTQYF. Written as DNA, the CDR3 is TGCGCCAGCAGCCCGGGCTCCGCCGCAGATACGCAGTATTTT.